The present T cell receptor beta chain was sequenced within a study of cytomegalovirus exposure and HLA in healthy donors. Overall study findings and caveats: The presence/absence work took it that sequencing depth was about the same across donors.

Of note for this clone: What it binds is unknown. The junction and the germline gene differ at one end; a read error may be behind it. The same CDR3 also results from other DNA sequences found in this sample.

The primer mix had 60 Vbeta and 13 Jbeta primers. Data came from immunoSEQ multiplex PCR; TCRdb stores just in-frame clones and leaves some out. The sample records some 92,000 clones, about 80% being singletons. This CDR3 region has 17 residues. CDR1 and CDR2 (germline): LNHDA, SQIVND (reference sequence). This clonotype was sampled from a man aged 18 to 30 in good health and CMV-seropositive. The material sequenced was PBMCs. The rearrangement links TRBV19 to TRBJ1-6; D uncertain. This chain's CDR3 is CASSTLGGSSYNSPLHF. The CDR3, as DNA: TGTGCCAGTAGTACCCTCGGAGGGAGCTCCTATAATTCGCCCCTCCACTTT.